This record looks at one TCR beta chain sequence and its context. There is no known antigen for this receptor. No much larger clonotype is one base removed from it; base qualities were not supplied. The sample belongs to a study of blood T cell repertoires in COVID-19 (dated by TCRdb to about 2020). Some background on the complete study: The collaborator samples originated in the United States, Italy and Spain and spanned the acute and convalescent phases of COVID-19. The prospective study material was composed of cDNA or gDNA derived from T cells, B-cell-depleted T cells, or PBMCs. The dataset comprised deeply sampled blood TCRbeta repertoires from subjects exposed to, actively infected with, or recovered from COVID-19. The repertoires were released in a freely available public database intended as a resource for research on the immune response to SARS-CoV-2. The samples were drawn from two sources: the first 160 participants of the ongoing ImmuneRACE study, and 1,254 subjects contributed by 6 global collaborators. Nearly every sample came with metadata listing a de-identified subject ID, COVID-19 status, age in years and sex. Where available, HLA class I and class II types were taken from metadata supplied by the sample provider and were not determined by assay-based typing.

TCRbeta CDR3 regions were amplified from genomic DNA using the immunoSEQ Assay, a bias-controlled multiplex PCR. The published analysis was carried out like this. Within the assay, amplification of reference gene primers was used to estimate how many nucleated cells each sample contained. To quantify the absolute abundance of each unique TCRbeta CDR3 rearrangement, sequence reads were collapsed and filtered. Productive Simpson clonality was computed per sample as the square root of Simpson's diversity index over productive rearrangements. TCRdb provides this immuneACCESS table in a form limited to in-frame rearrangements. Some clones are lacking; in checked studies, under half of them reflect an unresolved V gene, and why the rest are absent is not known. D and trimming were read from the DNA, whereas the V and J calls and clone size are those reported in that table. A total of 12,000 or so clones appear in this sample, roughly 82% of them only once. The ten top clones hold roughly 40% of the sample.

Whole blood was collected in K2EDTA tubes by collaborating institutions according to the institutions' own protocols. For TCRbeta analysis, collaborators shipped samples in one of three forms: frozen whole blood, isolated PBMCs, or DNA extracted from either of those sample types. Trimming takes 2 bases off V and 1 base off J; junction bases not matched to a gene: 2. Measured from the cysteine to the phenylalanine, the CDR3 is 15 residues long. Only the CDR3 DNA stays, 45 bases, in frame from base 1. From the germline V gene, CDR1 is KGHSH and CDR2 is LQKENI. Points the paper makes about the study in general: The quantity of clinical and demographic metadata differed by source and by participant and was supplied without curation.

The V gene is TRBV18 and the J gene is TRBJ2-5; 9 central bases correspond to TRBD1. The clonotype was recovered from a man older than 75 with acute or convalescent COVID-19. Sequencing was done on a sample of peripheral blood. The CDR3 reads as follows: CASSPNRGLQETQYF. The DNA reads as follows: TGTGCCAGCTCACCAAACAGGGGGCTCCAAGAGACCCAGTACTTC.